This T cell receptor (beta chain) was identified in a study of cytomegalovirus exposure and HLA in healthy donors. Trimming took off 8 bases at V and 2 bases at J, with 18 bases between the two ends. Germline V gene lookup returns CDR1 SGHTA and CDR2 FQGNSA. This CDR3 is built from 15 residues. Study-level points and caveats: In an earlier analysis, in roughly 600 donors, most V segments appeared productive either ~87% or ~30% of the time. Indistinguishable V segments, including TRBV6-2 and TRBV6-3, were excluded.

As concerns this clone: Its antigen is as yet unknown.

The primer mix had 60 Vbeta and 13 Jbeta primers. Here immunoSEQ multiplex PCR was the method, and the copy in TCRdb shows in-frame clones only, minus some. The sample yields over 150,000 clones, about 77% seen once. The chain links TRBV7-2 to TRBJ1-1, with a tentative D call TRBD1 (5 bases). The receptor's source is a woman aged 45-59 years in good health and CMV-seronegative. The sample taken for sequencing was PBMCs. CDR3 amino acids: CASLRDLAGNTEAFF. Here the CDR3 DNA reads TGTGCCAGCCTGCGGGACCTCGCCGGAAACACTGAAGCTTTCTTT.